The 9 T cell receptor beta chains below were found in one sample sequenced in a study of cytomegalovirus exposure and HLA in healthy donors. PCR was performed using 60 Vbeta and 13 Jbeta primers. Repertoires were generated with immunoSEQ multiplex PCR, while TCRdb's copy carries only in-frame clones and drops some. The repertoire consists of 95,000 to 130,000 clones, with around 75% occurring once and the leading ten covering over 1.5%. Sequences were obtained from PBMCs. The receptors come from a woman between 18 and 29 years old in good health and CMV-seronegative.

A few counts support this clone. V is TRBV5-1 and J is TRBJ2-5; D not resolved. Trimming took 0 bases from V and 7 from J, leaving 7 bases between them. The CDR3 runs to 12 residues. Germline CDR1 is SGHRS and CDR2 is YFSETQ. CDR3 in amino acids: CASSLEPGTQYF. The CDR3 DNA reads TGCGCCAGCAGCTTGGAGCCAGGGACCCAGTACTTC.

This clone was detected a few times. V gene TRBV6-5 combines with J gene TRBJ1-1; a weak D match, TRBD1 (5 bases). V was pared by 2 bases and J by 6 bases, with 19 bases between. The V gene's germline CDR1 is MNHEY and CDR2 SVGAGI. The CDR3 consists of 16 residues. The chain's CDR3 is CASSYLKGRGSAEAFF. The CDR3 DNA is TGTGCCAGCAGTTACCTTAAAGGGAGGGGCAGTGCTGAAGCTTTCTTT.

The chain has TRBV19 and TRBJ2-5; TRBD1 matches at 7 bases. The V gene's germline CDR1 is LNHDA and CDR2 SQIVND (reference sequence). The trim removed 6 bases at V and 4 bases at J, leaving 8 bases unmatched. This CDR3 is built from 14 residues. The CDR3 is CASSPDRVRETQYF. In DNA form, the CDR3 reads TGTGCCAGTAGCCCAGACAGGGTTCGAGAGACCCAGTACTTC. The whole variable domain, filled in from reference TRBV19 and TRBJ2-5, reads DGGITQSPKYLFRKEGQNVTLSCEQNLNHDAMYWYRQDPGQGLRLIYYSQIVNDFQKGDIAEGYSVSREKKESFPLTVTSAQKNPTAFYLCASSPDRVRETQYFGPGTRLLVL.

This chain joins TRBV18 and TRBJ2-7, with TRBD2 as a possible D gene (5 bases). CDR3 length equals 13 residues. Germline lookup yields CDR1 KGHSH and CDR2 LQKENI. V shed 3 bases and J shed 3 bases, with 9 bases lying between them. The CDR3, as DNA: TGTGCCAGCTCACCTTACCGGGACTACGAGCAGTACTTC. This codes for CASSPYRDYEQYF.

The table lists this clone with a few counts. CDR3 sequence reads: CASSYPGTGFGYTF. CDR3 sequence (DNA): TGTGCCAGCAGTTACCCCGGGACAGGGTTTGGCTACACCTTC. The chain carries TRBV6-5 and TRBJ1-2; 9 bases are shared with TRBD1. The trim removed 2 bases at V and 7 bases at J, leaving 5 bases unmatched. Per germline, CDR1 MNHEY and CDR2 SVGAGI. This CDR3 comprises 14 residues.

This clone came up a few times. This chain joins TRBV9 and TRBJ2-1; no definite D call. The CDR3 runs 17 residues. Germline V gives CDR1 SGDLS, CDR2 YYNGEE. The V gene lost 4 bases and the J gene lost 1 base, with 18 bases spanning the gap. CDR3 coding DNA: TGTGCCAGCAGCCAACAGCCTATAGATTTGTCCTACAATGAGCAGTTCTTC. The encoded protein is CASSQQPIDLSYNEQFF. Complete variable domain (other parts from reference TRBV9 and TRBJ2-1): DSGVTQTPKHLITATGQRVTLRCSPRSGDLSVYWYQQSLDQGLQFLIQYYNGEERAKGNILERFSAQQFPDLHSELNLSSLELGDSALYFCASSQQPIDLSYNEQFFGPGTRLTVL.

V is TRBV28 and J is TRBJ1-6; maybe TRBD1 (5 bases). Germline CDR1 is MDHEN and CDR2 is SYDVKM. Trimming cost V 8 bases and J 4 bases, with 27 bases left between them. This CDR3 spans 19 amino acids. CDR3 coding DNA: TGTGCCAGCTGTTCGGCCCAGGGAACGTCAACGGTTTATAATTCACCCCTCCACTTT. It encodes CASCSAQGTSTVYNSPLHF.

This chain joins TRBV9 and TRBJ1-1; D might be TRBD1 (6 bases). The germline V gene has CDR1 SGDLS and CDR2 YYNGEE. The length of the CDR3 is 15 residues. The V end lost 4 bases, the J end lost 4 bases, and 17 bases lay between the germline ends. CDR3 sequence (DNA): TGTGCCAGCAGCACCGGGACCAGGGGCGGCACTGAAGCTTTCTTT. Its translation is CASSTGTRGGTEAFF.

The chain employs TRBV19 and TRBJ1-1; no firm D call. This CDR3 region has 13 residues. V dropped 3 bases and J dropped 0 bases, with 5 bases sitting between them. Germline V gene lookup returns CDR1 LNHDA and CDR2 SQIVND (reference sequence). CDR3 residues: CASSMSVNTEAFF. The CDR3 DNA reads as TGTGCCAGTAGTATGTCAGTGAACACTGAAGCTTTCTTT.